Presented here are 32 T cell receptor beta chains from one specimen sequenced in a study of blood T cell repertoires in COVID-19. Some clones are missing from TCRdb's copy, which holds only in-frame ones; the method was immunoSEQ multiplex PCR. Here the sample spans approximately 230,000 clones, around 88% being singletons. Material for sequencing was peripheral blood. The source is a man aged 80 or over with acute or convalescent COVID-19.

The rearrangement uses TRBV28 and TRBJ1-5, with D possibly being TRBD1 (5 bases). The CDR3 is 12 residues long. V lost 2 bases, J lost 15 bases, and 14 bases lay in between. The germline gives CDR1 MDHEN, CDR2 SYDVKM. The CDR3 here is CASSLQGRMGHF. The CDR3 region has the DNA TGTGCCAGCAGTTTACAGGGTAGGATGGGGCATTTT.

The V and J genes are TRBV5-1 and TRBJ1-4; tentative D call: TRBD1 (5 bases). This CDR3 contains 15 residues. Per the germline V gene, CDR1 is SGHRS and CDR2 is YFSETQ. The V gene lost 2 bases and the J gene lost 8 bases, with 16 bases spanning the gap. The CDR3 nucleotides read TGCGCCAGCAGCTTTGGGCAGGGATTGCAGGAAAAACTGTTTTTT. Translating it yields CASSFGQGLQEKLFF.

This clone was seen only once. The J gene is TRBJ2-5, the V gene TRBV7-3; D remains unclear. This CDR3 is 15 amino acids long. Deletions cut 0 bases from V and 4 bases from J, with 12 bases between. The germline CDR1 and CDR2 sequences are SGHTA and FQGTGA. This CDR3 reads CASSLTFGPTETQYF. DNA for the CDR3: TGTGCCAGCAGCTTAACATTTGGGCCAACAGAGACCCAGTACTTC.

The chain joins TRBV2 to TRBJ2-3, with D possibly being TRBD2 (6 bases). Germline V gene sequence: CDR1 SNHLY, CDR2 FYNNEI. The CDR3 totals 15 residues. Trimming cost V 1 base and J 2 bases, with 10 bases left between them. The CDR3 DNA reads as TGTGCCAGCAGTGAAGAGGCGGGACTCACAGATACGCAGTATTTT. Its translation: CASSEEAGLTDTQYF.

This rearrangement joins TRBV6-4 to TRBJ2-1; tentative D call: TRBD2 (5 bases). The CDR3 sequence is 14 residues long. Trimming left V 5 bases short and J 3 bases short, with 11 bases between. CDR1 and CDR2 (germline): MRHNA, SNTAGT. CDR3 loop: CASSRESGYNEQFF. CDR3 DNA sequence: TGTGCCAGCAGTAGGGAGAGTGGCTACAATGAGCAGTTCTTC.

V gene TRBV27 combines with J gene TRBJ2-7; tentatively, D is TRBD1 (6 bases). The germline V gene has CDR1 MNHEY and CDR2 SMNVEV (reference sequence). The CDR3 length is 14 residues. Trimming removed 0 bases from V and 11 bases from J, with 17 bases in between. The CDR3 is CASSLSPWGRVEYF. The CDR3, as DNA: TGTGCCAGCAGTTTATCCCCCTGGGGGCGTGTGGAGTACTTC.

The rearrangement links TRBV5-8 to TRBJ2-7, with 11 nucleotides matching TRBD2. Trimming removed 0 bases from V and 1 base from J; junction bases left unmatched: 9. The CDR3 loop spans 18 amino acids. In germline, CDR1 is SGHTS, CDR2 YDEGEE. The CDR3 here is CASSLVLAGGYTSYEQYF. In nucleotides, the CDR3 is TGTGCCAGCAGCTTGGTTTTAGCGGGAGGGTATACTTCCTACGAGCAGTACTTC.

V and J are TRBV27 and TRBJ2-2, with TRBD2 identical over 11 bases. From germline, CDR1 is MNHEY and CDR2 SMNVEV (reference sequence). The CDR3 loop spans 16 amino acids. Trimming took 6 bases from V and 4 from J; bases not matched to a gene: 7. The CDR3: CASRQSSGGSTGELFF. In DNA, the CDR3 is TGTGCCAGCAGGCAATCTAGCGGGGGGAGCACCGGGGAGCTGTTTTTT.

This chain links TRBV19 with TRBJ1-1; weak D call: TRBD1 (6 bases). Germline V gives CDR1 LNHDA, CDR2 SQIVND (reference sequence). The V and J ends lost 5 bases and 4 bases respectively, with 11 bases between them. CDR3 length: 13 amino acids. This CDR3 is CASSWDTVTEAFF. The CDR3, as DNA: TGTGCCAGTAGTTGGGACACAGTCACTGAAGCTTTCTTT. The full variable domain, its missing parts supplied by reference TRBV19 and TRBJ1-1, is DGGITQSPKYLFRKEGQNVTLSCEQNLNHDAMYWYRQDPGQGLRLIYYSQIVNDFQKGDIAEGYSVSREKKESFPLTVTSAQKNPTAFYLCASSWDTVTEAFFGQGTRLTVV.

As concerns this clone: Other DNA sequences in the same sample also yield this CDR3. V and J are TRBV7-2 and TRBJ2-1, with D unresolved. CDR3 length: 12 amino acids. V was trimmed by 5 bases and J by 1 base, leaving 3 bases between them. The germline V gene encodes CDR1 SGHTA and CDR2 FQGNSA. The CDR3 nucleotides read TGTGCCAGCAGCCCGTCCTACAATGAGCAGTTCTTC. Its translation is CASSPSYNEQFF.

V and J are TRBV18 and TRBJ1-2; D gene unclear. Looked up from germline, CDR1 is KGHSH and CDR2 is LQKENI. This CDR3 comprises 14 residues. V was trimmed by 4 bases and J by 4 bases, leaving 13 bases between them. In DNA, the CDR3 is TGTGCCAGCTCACGCGAGGTAGTAACCTATGGCTACACCTTC. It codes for CASSREVVTYGYTF.

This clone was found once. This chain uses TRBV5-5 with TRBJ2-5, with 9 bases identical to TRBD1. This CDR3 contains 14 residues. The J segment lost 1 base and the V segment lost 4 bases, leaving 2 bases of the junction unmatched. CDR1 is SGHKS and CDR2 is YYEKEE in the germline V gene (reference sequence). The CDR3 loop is CASSPTGGQETQYF. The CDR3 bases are TGTGCCAGCAGCCCGACAGGGGGCCAAGAGACCCAGTACTTC.

CDR3: CASSQESLGVSYGYTF. DNA for the CDR3: TGCGCCAGCAGCCAAGAATCCCTCGGGGTTAGCTATGGCTACACCTTC. The gene calls are TRBV4-3 and TRBJ1-2; D call uncertain. The CDR3 is 16 amino acids. Germline CDR1 LGHNA, CDR2 YSLEER. V dropped 0 bases and J dropped 4 bases, with 15 bases sitting between them.

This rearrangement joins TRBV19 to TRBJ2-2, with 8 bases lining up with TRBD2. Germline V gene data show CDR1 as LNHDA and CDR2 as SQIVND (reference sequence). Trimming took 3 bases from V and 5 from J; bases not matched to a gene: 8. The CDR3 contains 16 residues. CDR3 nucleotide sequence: TGTGCCAGTAGTATCCAAGCGGGAGCAAGGACCGGGGAGCTGTTTTTT. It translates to CASSIQAGARTGELFF.

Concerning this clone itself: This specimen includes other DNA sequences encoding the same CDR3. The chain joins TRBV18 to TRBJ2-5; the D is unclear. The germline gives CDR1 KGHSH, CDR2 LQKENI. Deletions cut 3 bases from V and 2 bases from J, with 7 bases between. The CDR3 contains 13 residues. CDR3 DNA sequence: TGTGCCAGCTCACCGACATTACAAGAGACCCAGTACTTC. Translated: CASSPTLQETQYF.

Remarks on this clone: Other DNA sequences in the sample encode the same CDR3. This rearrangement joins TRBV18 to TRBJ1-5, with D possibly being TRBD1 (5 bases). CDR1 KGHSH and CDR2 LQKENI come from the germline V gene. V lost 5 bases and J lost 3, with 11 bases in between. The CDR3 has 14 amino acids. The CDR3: CASSTGFVNQPQHF. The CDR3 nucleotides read TGTGCCAGCTCAACAGGATTTGTCAATCAGCCCCAGCATTTT. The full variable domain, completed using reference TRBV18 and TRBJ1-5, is NAGVMQNPRHLVRRRGQEARLRCSPMKGHSHVYWYRQLPEEGLKFMVYLQKENIIDESGMPKERFSAEFPKEGPSILRIQQVVRGDSAAYFCASSTGFVNQPQHFGDGTRLSIL.

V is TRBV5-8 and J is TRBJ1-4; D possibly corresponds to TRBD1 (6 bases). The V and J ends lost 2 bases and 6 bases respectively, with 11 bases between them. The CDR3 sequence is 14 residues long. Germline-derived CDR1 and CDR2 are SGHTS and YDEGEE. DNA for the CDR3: TGTGCCAGCAGCTTCGGCAGGGGTGATGAAAAACTGTTTTTT. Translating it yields CASSFGRGDEKLFF.

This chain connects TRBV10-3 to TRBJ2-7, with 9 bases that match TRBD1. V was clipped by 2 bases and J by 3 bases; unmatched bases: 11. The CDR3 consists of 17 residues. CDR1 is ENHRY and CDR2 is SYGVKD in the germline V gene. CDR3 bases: TGTGCCATCAGTGAGAGTCGGACAGGGGTACTCCGCTACGAGCAGTACTTC. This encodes CAISESRTGVLRYEQYF.

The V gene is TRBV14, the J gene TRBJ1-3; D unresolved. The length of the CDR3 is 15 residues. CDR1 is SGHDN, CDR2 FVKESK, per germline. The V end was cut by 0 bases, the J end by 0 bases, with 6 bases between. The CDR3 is CASSQDRSSGNTIYF. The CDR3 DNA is TGTGCCAGCAGCCAAGATCGGAGCTCTGGAAACACCATATATTTT.

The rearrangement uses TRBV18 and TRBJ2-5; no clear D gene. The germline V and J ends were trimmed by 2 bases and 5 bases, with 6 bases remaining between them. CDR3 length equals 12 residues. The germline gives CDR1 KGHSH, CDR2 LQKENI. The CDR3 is CASSPSGETQYF. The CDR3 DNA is TGTGCCAGCTCACCAAGTGGCGAGACCCAGTACTTC. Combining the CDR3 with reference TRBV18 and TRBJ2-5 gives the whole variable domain NAGVMQNPRHLVRRRGQEARLRCSPMKGHSHVYWYRQLPEEGLKFMVYLQKENIIDESGMPKERFSAEFPKEGPSILRIQQVVRGDSAAYFCASSPSGETQYFGPGTRLLVL.

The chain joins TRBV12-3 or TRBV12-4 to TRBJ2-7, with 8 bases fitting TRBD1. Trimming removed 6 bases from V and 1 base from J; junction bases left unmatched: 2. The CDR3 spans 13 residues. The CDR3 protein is CASRRQGSYEQYF. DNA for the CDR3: TGTGCCAGCAGGCGACAGGGGTCCTACGAGCAGTACTTC.

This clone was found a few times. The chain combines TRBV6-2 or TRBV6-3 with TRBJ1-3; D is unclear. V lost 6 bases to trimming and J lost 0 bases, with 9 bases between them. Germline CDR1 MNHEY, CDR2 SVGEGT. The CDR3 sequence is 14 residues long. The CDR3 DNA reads TGTGCCAGCAGCGACGGGAGCTCTGGAAACACCATATATTTT. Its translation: CASSDGSSGNTIYF.

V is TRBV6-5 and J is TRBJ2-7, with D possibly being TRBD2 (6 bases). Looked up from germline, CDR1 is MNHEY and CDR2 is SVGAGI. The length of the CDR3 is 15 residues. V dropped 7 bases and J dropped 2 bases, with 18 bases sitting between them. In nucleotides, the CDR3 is TGTGCCAGCACCACCGTTCTGGGGACTGCCTACGAGCAGTACTTC. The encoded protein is CASTTVLGTAYEQYF.

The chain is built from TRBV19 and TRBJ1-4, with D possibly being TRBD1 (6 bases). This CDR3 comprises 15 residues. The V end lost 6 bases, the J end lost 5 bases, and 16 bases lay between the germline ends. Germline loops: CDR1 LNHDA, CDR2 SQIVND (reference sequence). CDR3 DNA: TGTGCCAGTAGGGACCGGCTCCAGGGGAATGAAAAACTGTTTTTT. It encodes CASRDRLQGNEKLFF.

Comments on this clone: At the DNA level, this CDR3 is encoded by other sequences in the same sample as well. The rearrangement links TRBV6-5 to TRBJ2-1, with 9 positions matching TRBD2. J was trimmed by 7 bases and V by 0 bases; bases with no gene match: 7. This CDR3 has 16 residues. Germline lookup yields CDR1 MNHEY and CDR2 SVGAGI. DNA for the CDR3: TGTGCCAGCAGTTACTCTTCCAGCGGGGGGAGGAATGAGCAGTTCTTC. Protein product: CASSYSSSGGRNEQFF.

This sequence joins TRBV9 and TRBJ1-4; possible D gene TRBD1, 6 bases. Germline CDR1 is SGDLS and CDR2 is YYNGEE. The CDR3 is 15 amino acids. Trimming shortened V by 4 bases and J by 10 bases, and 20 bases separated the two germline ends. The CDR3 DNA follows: TGTGCCAGCAGCCCGGAGACAGGCATAGGGGGAAAACTGTTTTTT. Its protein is CASSPETGIGGKLFF.

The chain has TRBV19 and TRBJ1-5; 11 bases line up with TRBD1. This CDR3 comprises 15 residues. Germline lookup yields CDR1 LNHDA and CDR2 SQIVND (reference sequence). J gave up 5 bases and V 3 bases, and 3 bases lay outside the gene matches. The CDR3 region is CASSIGTGGHQPQHF. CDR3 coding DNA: TGTGCCAGTAGTATTGGGACAGGGGGTCATCAGCCCCAGCATTTT.

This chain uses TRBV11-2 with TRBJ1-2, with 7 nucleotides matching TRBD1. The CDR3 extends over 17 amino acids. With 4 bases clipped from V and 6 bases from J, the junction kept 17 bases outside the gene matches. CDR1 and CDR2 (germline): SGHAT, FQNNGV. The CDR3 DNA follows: TGTGCCAGCAGCTCCGAGGGGGTCAGGGGGGTCCGCCATGGCTACACCTTC. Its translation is CASSSEGVRGVRHGYTF.

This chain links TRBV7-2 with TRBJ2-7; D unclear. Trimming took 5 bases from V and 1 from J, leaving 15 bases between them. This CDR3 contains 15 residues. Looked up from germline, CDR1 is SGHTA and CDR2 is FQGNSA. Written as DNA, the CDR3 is TGTGCCAGCAGCCCAGAGGCCCTTAAATCCTACGAGCAGTACTTC. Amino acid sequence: CASSPEALKSYEQYF.

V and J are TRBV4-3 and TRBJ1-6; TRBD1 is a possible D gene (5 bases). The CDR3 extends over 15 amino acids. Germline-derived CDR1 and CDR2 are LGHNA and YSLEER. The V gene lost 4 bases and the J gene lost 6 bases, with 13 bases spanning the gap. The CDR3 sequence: CASSPFRASNSPLHF. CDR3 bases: TGCGCCAGCAGCCCCTTCAGGGCCTCTAATTCACCCCTCCACTTT.

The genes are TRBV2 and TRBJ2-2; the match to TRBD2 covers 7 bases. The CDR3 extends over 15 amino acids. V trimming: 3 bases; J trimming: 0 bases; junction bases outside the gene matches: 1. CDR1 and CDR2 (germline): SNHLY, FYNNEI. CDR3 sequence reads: CASSDGGANTGELFF. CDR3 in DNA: TGTGCCAGCAGTGATGGGGGGGCGAACACCGGGGAGCTGTTTTTT.

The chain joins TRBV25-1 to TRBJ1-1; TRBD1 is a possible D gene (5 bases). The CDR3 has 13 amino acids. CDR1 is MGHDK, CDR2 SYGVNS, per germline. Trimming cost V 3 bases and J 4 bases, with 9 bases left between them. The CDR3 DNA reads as TGTGCCAGCAGTGAGCAGGGTCGCACTGAAGCTTTCTTT. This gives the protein CASSEQGRTEAFF.